This T cell receptor beta chain originates from a study of blood T cell repertoires in COVID-19. Study-wide context: COVID-19 samples from acute and convalescent phases originated in the United States, Italy and Spain. T cells, B-cell-depleted T cells, or PBMCs provided the cDNA or gDNA that served as material.

Seattle-derived patients entered the study during active infection and were followed longitudinally. Original data processing: Amplifying reference gene primers gave estimates of nucleated cell counts. Assay used: immunoSEQ multiplex PCR; TCRdb lists only in-frame clones, some missing. That table is the source of V, J and clone size, and D and trimming were worked out from the DNA. The sample includes 150,000 to 200,000 clones, roughly 90% of them seen just once. Per germline, CDR1 SGHTA and CDR2 FQGNSA. The CDR3 is 14 amino acids. Germline trimming cut 1 base from V and 10 bases from J; bases unmatched to any gene: 5.

The sample was peripheral blood. J is TRBJ1-4 and V is TRBV7-2, with 8 nucleotides matching TRBD1. The TCR comes from a man aged 30 to 39 with COVID-19, enrolled during active disease. The CDR3 sequence: CASSLGTGHGKLFF. Written as DNA, the CDR3 is TGTGCCAGCAGCTTAGGGACAGGGCACGGAAAACTGTTTTTT.